The 13 T cell receptor beta chains presented below share a single source sample, sequenced in a study of T cells after yellow fever vaccination. TCRdb fed the 5' RACE reads into MiXCR, producing one record per CDR3 protein. The sample carries 200,000 to 250,000 distinct CDR3 sequences, roughly 7.2% recorded once. Sequencing used CD4+ T cells sorted from PBMCs, obtained 15 days after the yellow fever booster vaccination. These receptors were taken from a man aged 25 to 40 who received the YFV17D yellow fever vaccine.

This clonotype has more than one count but fewer than ten. The V gene is TRBV12-3 or TRBV12-4, the J gene TRBJ2-6; D is undetermined. Trimming stripped 1 base from V and 2 bases from J, with 6 bases between. The CDR3 extends over 15 amino acids. The CDR3 DNA follows: TGTGCCAGCAGTTTAGAGGCGACTGGGGCCAACGTCCTGACTTTC. Its protein product is CASSLEATGANVLTF.

This clonotype was detected only a few times. This rearrangement joins TRBV9 to TRBJ2-5; 9 nucleotides agree with TRBD1. The CDR3 is 14 residues long. J was trimmed by 6 bases and V by 4 bases; bases with no gene match: 7. In germline, CDR1 is SGDLS, CDR2 YYNGEE. CDR3 amino acids: CASSPGTGPKTQYF. The CDR3 coding sequence is TGTGCCAGCAGCCCAGGGACAGGGCCCAAGACCCAGTACTTC. The variable domain in full, completed from reference TRBV9 and TRBJ2-5, reads DSGVTQTPKHLITATGQRVTLRCSPRSGDLSVYWYQQSLDQGLQFLIQYYNGEERAKGNILERFSAQQFPDLHSELNLSSLELGDSALYFCASSPGTGPKTQYFGPGTRLLVL.

This clonotype was observed at least ten times. The chain employs TRBV5-1 and TRBJ1-2, with TRBD1 matching over 7 bases. The CDR3 has 13 residues. Trimming cost V 4 bases and J 7 bases; bases outside gene matches: 7. The germline CDR1 and CDR2 sequences are SGHRS and YFSETQ. The CDR3 nucleotides read TGCGCCAGCAGCCCCGGGACAGTCTCTGGCTACACCTTC. As protein: CASSPGTVSGYTF.

This clonotype was recorded a few times. This rearrangement joins TRBV19 to TRBJ2-2; 8 nucleotides line up with TRBD1. The CDR3 has 15 residues. Germline V lookup: CDR1 LNHDA, CDR2 SQIVND (reference sequence). Trimming at V came to 5 bases and at J to 8 bases, leaving 10 bases not matched to a gene. The CDR3 protein is CASSLGQGGWGELFF. CDR3 DNA: TGTGCCAGTAGTCTCGGACAGGGCGGATGGGGGGAGCTGTTTTTT.

This clonotype came up many times. The V call is TRBV7-2, the J call TRBJ2-2, with 11 bases identical to TRBD2. Germline V gene lookup returns CDR1 SGHTA and CDR2 FQGNSA. The CDR3 runs to 15 residues. V lost 7 bases, J lost 4 bases, and 5 bases stayed unmatched. CDR3 coding DNA: TGTGCCAGCAAAACCGGGACTAGCGGCACCGGGGAGCTGTTTTTT. This sequence encodes CASKTGTSGTGELFF.

This clonotype was observed many times. The genes are TRBV7-9 and TRBJ2-5; tentatively, D is TRBD2 (6 bases). The germline V gene has CDR1 SEHNR and CDR2 FQNEAQ (reference sequence). The CDR3 contains 13 residues. V gave up 5 bases and J gave up 4 bases, with 11 bases separating them. CDR3 nucleotides: TGTGCCAGCAGCCCGGAAGCGGGAGAGACCCAGTACTTC. It codes for CASSPEAGETQYF.

In its sample, this clonotype was seen many times. The CDR3 DNA reads as TGTGCCAGCAGTTACCCCGGAGAGACCCAGTACTTC. Translation gives CASSYPGETQYF. This chain links TRBV28 with TRBJ2-5; D not resolved. The CDR3 runs 12 residues. From germline, CDR1 is MDHEN and CDR2 SYDVKM. Trimming pared 4 bases from V and 4 bases from J, leaving 7 bases between.

This clonotype was seen only a few times. A clone one base away is much larger, so this may be a read error. The chain carries TRBV5-4 and TRBJ2-3; either TRBD1 or TRBD2 may supply D (5 bases each). Germline CDR1 reads SGHNT; CDR2 reads YYREEE (reference sequence). The CDR3 is 13 amino acids. Trimming cost V 4 bases and J 4 bases, with 10 bases left between them. Here the CDR3 reads CASSPGTPDTQYF. The CDR3 coding sequence is TGTGCCAGCAGCCCCGGGACCCCAGATACGCAGTATTTT.

The chain has TRBV7-6 and TRBJ2-7; no reliable D call. V shed 4 bases and J shed 3 bases, with 19 bases lying between them. This CDR3 region has 16 residues. Per germline, CDR1 SGHVS and CDR2 FNYEAQ. The CDR3 region is CASSSTPGESNYEQYF. The CDR3 DNA follows: TGTGCCAGCAGCTCCACCCCCGGAGAGTCTAACTACGAGCAGTACTTC.

This chain links TRBV12-3 or TRBV12-4 with TRBJ2-5; D remains unclear. This CDR3 contains 12 residues. V was clipped by 6 bases and J by 5 bases, with 10 bases between them. Here the CDR3 reads CASSLIEETQYF. In DNA form, the CDR3 reads TGTGCCAGCAGCCTGATAGAGGAGACCCAGTACTTC.

As for this clonotype: With a much larger clone just one base away, this may be a read error. The chain has TRBV7-2 and TRBJ2-5; 11 bases are a match to TRBD2. CDR3 length: 15 residues. V lost 3 bases and J lost 7; bases outside the gene matches: 7. Germline V gene lookup returns CDR1 SGHTA and CDR2 FQGNSA. The CDR3 DNA follows: TGTGCCAGCAGCTTCGTAGCGGGAGGGCCGGGGACCCAGTACTTC. Translating it yields CASSFVAGGPGTQYF.

This clonotype was observed many times. This chain uses TRBV27 with TRBJ2-3, with 7 bases lining up with TRBD2. This CDR3 is built from 15 residues. CDR1 is MNHEY and CDR2 is SMNVEV in the germline V gene (reference sequence). Trimming removed 0 bases from V and 7 bases from J; junction bases left unmatched: 7. The CDR3 is CASSLSRGGVYTQYF. DNA for the CDR3: TGTGCCAGCAGTTTATCCCGGGGAGGGGTCTATACGCAGTATTTT.

Many counts were recorded for this clonotype. The rearrangement joins TRBV14 to TRBJ1-6, with D unresolved. Germline CDR1 is SGHDN and CDR2 is FVKESK. Trimming removed 1 base from V and 7 bases from J, with 5 bases in between. The CDR3 loop spans 13 amino acids. CDR3 DNA: TGTGCCAGCAGCCAAGCCGGGAATTCACCCCTCCACTTT. Its translation is CASSQAGNSPLHF.